This T cell receptor (beta chain) was sequenced for a study of CD8 T cells in Susac syndrome. Sequencing of TCR beta was undertaken in CD8+ and CD4+ T cells derived from blood. TEMRA cells were FACS-enriched, and CD8+ and CD4+ T cells were isolated negatively. The authors reverse transcribed 0.5 to 1 ug RNA with random hexamers. TCR beta CDR3 was amplified by immunoSEQ multiplex PCR. This amplification extended across 54 Vbeta and 13 Jbeta segments. TCRdb re-analysed the immunoSEQ multiplex PCR reads in MiXCR, keeping a single row per CDR3 protein. The table has roughly 200,000 distinct CDR3 sequences, around 93% seen once; the top ten hold approximately 0.081%. CDR1 LNHDA and CDR2 SQIVND come from the germline V gene (reference sequence). Trimming took off 6 bases at V and 2 bases at J, with 15 bases between the two ends. The CDR3 totals 15 residues.

Specimen: CD4+ T cells from PBMCs. This clonotype originated in a human donor with multiple sclerosis. This chain uses TRBV19 with TRBJ2-3; the D gene is possibly TRBD2 (7 bases). The DNA for the CDR3 is TGTGCCAGTAGCGGCGACGGGGGGCACACAGATACGCAGTATTTT. Protein product: CASSGDGGHTDTQYF.